A selection of T cell receptor beta chains follows, all from one sample in a study of T cells after yellow fever vaccination. TCRdb re-analysed the 5' RACE reads in MiXCR, keeping a single row per CDR3 protein. Altogether 600,000 to 750,000 distinct CDR3 sequences are present, about 12% being singletons, with the ten largest covering around 14%. Source: PBMCs, taken on the day of the yellow fever booster vaccination. These receptors came from a man under 40 who received the YFV17D yellow fever vaccine. Both conserved end residues are part of each CDR3. The D gene is left open where the match is weak. The size of a clone is reported for some rows only, either as once, few or many, or as a class for expanded clones.

v_call	j_call	d_call	clone_size	cdr3_aa	cdr3_nt
TRBV20-1	TRBJ2-1	.	.	CSAPPGGDYNEQFF	TGCAGTGCCCCGCCTGGCGGAGACTACAATGAGCAGTTCTTC
TRBV7-9	TRBJ2-4	.	.	CASGSVRTGGENIQYF	TGTGCCAGCGGATCCGTACGGACTGGCGGCGAAAACATTCAGTACTTC
TRBV10-3	TRBJ1-5	.	.	CAISADGINQPQHF	TGTGCCATCAGTGCCGACGGCATCAATCAGCCCCAGCATTTT
TRBV5-1	TRBJ2-5	.	few	CASSISLETQYF	TGCGCCAGCAGCATTAGTCTGGAGACCCAGTACTTC
TRBV7-2	TRBJ2-3	.	.	CASSLVAQPTQYF	TGTGCCAGCAGCTTAGTGGCCCAACCGACGCAGTATTTT
TRBV11-2	TRBJ2-7	TRBD2	few	CASSQARTSGRTYSYEQYF	TGTGCCAGCAGCCAGGCCAGGACTAGCGGGAGGACCTACTCCTACGAGCAGTACTTC
TRBV28	TRBJ1-5	TRBD1	.	CASSPPTGGVGQPQHF	TGTGCCAGCAGTCCTCCTACAGGGGGTGTCGGTCAGCCCCAGCATTTT
TRBV28	TRBJ2-6	.	few	CASKVPSSGANVLTF	TGTGCCAGCAAAGTACCATCCTCTGGGGCCAACGTCCTGACTTTC
TRBV5-1	TRBJ1-6	.	few	CASSPGSGYNSPLHF	TGCGCCAGCAGCCCGGGGTCTGGGTATAATTCACCCCTCCACTTT
TRBV12-3/TRBV12-4	TRBJ1-5	.	few	CASRKTIGGGNQPQHF	TGTGCCAGCAGGAAAACCATAGGGGGTGGCAATCAGCCCCAGCATTTT